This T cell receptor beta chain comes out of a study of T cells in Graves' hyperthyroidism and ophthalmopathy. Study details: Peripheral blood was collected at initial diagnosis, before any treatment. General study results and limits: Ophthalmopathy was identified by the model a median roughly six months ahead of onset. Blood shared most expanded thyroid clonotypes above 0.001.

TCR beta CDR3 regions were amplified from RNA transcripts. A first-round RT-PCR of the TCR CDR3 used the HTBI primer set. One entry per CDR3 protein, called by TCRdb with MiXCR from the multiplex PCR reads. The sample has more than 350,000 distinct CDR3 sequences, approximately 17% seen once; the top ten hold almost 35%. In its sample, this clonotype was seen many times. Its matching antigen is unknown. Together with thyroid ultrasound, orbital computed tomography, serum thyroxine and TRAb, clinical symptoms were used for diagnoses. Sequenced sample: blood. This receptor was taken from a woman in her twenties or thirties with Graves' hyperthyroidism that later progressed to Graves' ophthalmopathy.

The CDR3 nucleotides read TGTGCCAGCAGCCAACGGGGAAAGGGCAATGGCTACACCTTC. Translation: CASSQRGKGNGYTF. J is TRBJ1-2 and V is TRBV3-1; no reliable D call. Trimming removed 2 bases at V and 6 bases at J, with 13 bases between. This CDR3 has 14 amino acids. Germline assignment: CDR1 LGHDT and CDR2 YNNKEL (reference sequence).